A single sample gave rise to the 32 T cell receptor beta chains below, sequenced in a study of metastatic and nonmetastatic thyroid tumors. Treatment of any kind had been given to no patient before thyroid surgery. TCRdb re-called the PCR reads through MiXCR. The sample contains about 92,000 clones, about 15% of which appear only once. The sequenced sample consisted of blood. Source of these receptors: a female donor with papillary thyroid cancer or a benign thyroid nodule (not recorded which). Some clones in this sample may be carry-over from other donors' samples.

This clone was picked up a small number of times. A much larger clone lies a single base off, so this may be a read error. The J gene is TRBJ2-7, the V gene TRBV20-1, with D unclear. The CDR3 loop spans 12 amino acids. CDR1 and CDR2 (germline): DFQATT, SNEGSKA (reference sequence). For the CDR3, the DNA is TGCAGTTCTAGTACTGGATCCTACGAGCAGTACTTC. Translating gives CSSSTGSYEQYF.

This clone was picked up many times. This same CDR3 is encoded by further DNA sequences in the sample. The chain joins TRBV28 to TRBJ2-3; 8 bases are a match to TRBD1. V shed 2 bases and J 1 base; nucleotides not matched to a gene: 2. This CDR3 comprises 15 residues. Germline V gene data show CDR1 as MDHEN and CDR2 as SYDVKM. The CDR3 loop reads CASSLGGQGTDTQYF. The CDR3 DNA reads TGTGCCAGCAGTTTAGGGGGACAGGGCACAGATACGCAGTATTTT.

This clone has ten or more counts. The chain joins TRBV7-2 to TRBJ2-4; D remains ambiguous. Germline V gene data show CDR1 as SGHTA and CDR2 as FQGNSA. The length of the CDR3 is 16 residues. Between the trimmed V and J ends, which lost 4 bases and 3 bases, there was a span of 16 bases. Written as DNA, the CDR3 is TGTGCCAGCAGCTCAGACCCCCTGATATACAAAAACATTCAGTACTTC. It translates to CASSSDPLIYKNIQYF.

This clone was counted many times. The genes are TRBV9 and TRBJ1-2; D is undetermined. Between the trimmed V and J ends, which lost 4 bases and 8 bases, there was a span of 18 bases. The CDR3 is 14 residues long. Germline loops: CDR1 SGDLS, CDR2 YYNGEE. The CDR3 loop is CASSPGVRGEGYTF. DNA for the CDR3: TGTGCCAGCAGCCCAGGAGTTCGGGGAGAGGGCTACACCTTC.

This chain uses TRBV2 with TRBJ2-1; D is perhaps TRBD1 or TRBD2 (5 bases each). The CDR3 loop spans 16 amino acids. Germline-derived CDR1 and CDR2 are SNHLY and FYNNEI. V was cut by 4 bases and J by 7 bases, with 20 bases left in between. The CDR3 loop reads CASSGGCGRVGNEQFF. The CDR3 coding sequence is TGTGCCAGCAGTGGGGGGTGTGGCAGGGTAGGGAATGAGCAGTTCTTC. The full variable domain, rest sourced from reference TRBV2 and TRBJ2-1, is EPEVTQTPSHQVTQMGQEVILRCVPISNHLYFYWYRQILGQKVEFLVSFYNNEISEKSEIFDDQFSVERPDGSNFTLKIRSTKLEDSAMYFCASSGGCGRVGNEQFFGPGTRLTVL.

This clone showed up just a few times. This may stem from a read error, because a much larger clone lies one nucleotide away. The rearrangement joins TRBV6-1 to TRBJ2-2, with D possibly matching TRBD2 (6 bases). The CDR3 runs 17 residues. Germline CDR1 MNHNS, CDR2 SASEGT. V lost 2 bases, J lost 0 bases, and 13 bases lay in between. CDR3 amino acids: CASSEIPSGSNTGELFF. CDR3 coding DNA: TGTGCCAGCAGTGAAATACCGAGCGGGTCGAACACCGGGGAGCTGTTTTTT.

This clone was detected a few times. This may be a read error: a much more frequent sequence differs by one nucleotide. This sequence joins TRBV14 and TRBJ1-1; D is unresolved. The V end was cut by 2 bases, the J end by 2 bases, with 6 bases between. CDR3 length: 13 residues. CDR1 is SGHDN and CDR2 is FVKESK in the germline V gene. The CDR3 spells CASSQSFNTEAFF. In DNA, the CDR3 is TGTGCCAGCAGCCAATCGTTTAACACTGAAGCTTTCTTT.

This clone came up many times. The rearrangement joins TRBV6-5 to TRBJ2-7; 12 bases map to TRBD2. In germline, CDR1 is MNHEY, CDR2 SVGAGI. The CDR3 has 18 residues. The trim removed 4 bases at V and 5 bases at J, leaving 15 bases unmatched. The CDR3 nucleotides read TGTGCCAGCAGTTCTAGCGGGGGGGCATCCGGGGCCCTTCACGAGCAGTACTTC. Translating it yields CASSSSGGASGALHEQYF.

On this clone itself: Different DNA sequences within this sample yield the same CDR3. The chain employs TRBV7-9 and TRBJ1-1; D is possibly TRBD1 (6 bases). Trimming pared 6 bases from V and 1 base from J, leaving 15 bases between. The CDR3 consists of 15 residues. Per the germline V gene, CDR1 is SEHNR and CDR2 is FQNEAQ (reference sequence). The CDR3 loop reads CASSPPTGSNTEAFF. DNA for the CDR3: TGTGCCAGCAGTCCCCCGACAGGCTCGAACACTGAAGCTTTCTTT.

For this clone: An end of the junction does not agree with germline; a read error may underlie this. The sample holds other DNA sequences that translate to the same CDR3. The chain combines TRBV7-9 with TRBJ1-5; weak D call: TRBD1 (5 bases). Germline CDR1 and CDR2: SEHNR and FQNEAQ (reference sequence). The CDR3 spans 14 residues. CDR3 nucleotides: TGTGCCAGCAGCGGCAGGGTTGACAATCAGCCCCAGCACTTT. This translates into CASSGRVDNQPQHF.

About this clone itself: At one boundary the junction diverges from the germline segment, which might be a read error. The rearrangement joins TRBV28 to TRBJ1-5; D is unclear. Germline CDR1 MDHEN, CDR2 SYDVKM. The length of the CDR3 is 15 residues. As DNA, the CDR3 is TGTGCCAGCAGACTAAGGATTTATAGCAATCAGTCCCAGCATTTT. Protein sequence: CASRLRIYSNQSQHF.

In its sample, this clone was seen many times. The V gene is TRBV18, the J gene TRBJ2-3; 7 positions agree with TRBD1. Germline CDR1 and CDR2: KGHSH and LQKENI. The CDR3 contains 16 residues. Trimming cost V 3 bases and J 4 bases; bases outside gene matches: 10. The CDR3 loop reads CASSPNYRGGSDTQYF. DNA for the CDR3: TGTGCCAGCTCACCCAATTACAGGGGCGGGTCAGATACGCAGTATTTT.

The table lists this clone with many counts. This chain links TRBV5-1 with TRBJ2-1; D is undetermined. CDR3 size: 14 residues. Trimming stripped 0 bases from V and 4 bases from J, with 8 bases between. CDR1 SGHRS and CDR2 YFSETQ come from the germline V gene. The CDR3 sequence is CASSLGFQYNEQFF. The DNA of the CDR3 is TGCGCCAGCAGCTTGGGATTTCAGTACAATGAGCAGTTCTTC.

This clone was observed many times. The chain employs TRBV6-1 and TRBJ1-4; D unresolved. Germline lookup yields CDR1 MNHNS and CDR2 SASEGT. This CDR3 contains 14 residues. The V and J ends lost 8 bases and 8 bases respectively, with 18 bases between them. The CDR3 loop reads CASGGNGVSEKLFF. CDR3 sequence (DNA): TGTGCCAGCGGCGGGAACGGGGTGTCGGAAAAACTGTTTTTT.

Many counts were recorded for this clone. The gene calls are TRBV7-6 and TRBJ2-7, with D tentatively TRBD2 (7 bases). With 3 bases removed from V and 3 bases from J, the gap between germline ends came to 15 bases. CDR3 length equals 15 residues. Germline CDR1 reads SGHVS; CDR2 reads FNYEAQ. The CDR3, as DNA: TGTGCCAGCAGCTTTCAACCGGGGGGCAACTACGAGCAGTACTTC. This encodes CASSFQPGGNYEQYF.

The sample holds a few counts of this clone. This rearrangement joins TRBV10-2 to TRBJ2-7; D gene unclear. The CDR3 sequence is 15 residues long. CDR1 and CDR2 from the germline V gene are WSHSY and SAAADI. V was clipped by 6 bases and J by 3 bases, with 18 bases between them. The CDR3 nucleotides read TGCGCCAGCAGCGTTCTAAGAGGTGGGATCTACGAGCAGTACTTC. It is translated as CASSVLRGGIYEQYF.

In this sample, this clone turned up many times. The rearrangement links TRBV5-1 to TRBJ2-7; weak D call: TRBD1 (6 bases). The V and J ends lost 2 bases and 1 base respectively, with 7 bases between them. This CDR3 spans 13 amino acids. From germline, CDR1 is SGHRS and CDR2 YFSETQ. CDR3 sequence reads: CASSFGQSYEQYF. In DNA, the CDR3 is TGCGCCAGCAGCTTTGGACAGTCCTACGAGCAGTACTTC.

There are many counts of this clone. The V gene is TRBV2, the J gene TRBJ2-1; 12 bases match TRBD2. The V gene's germline CDR1 is SNHLY and CDR2 FYNNEI. CDR3 size: 15 residues. V was clipped by 5 bases and J by 4 bases; unmatched bases: 3. DNA for the CDR3: TGTGCCAGCAGTCCAACTAGCGGGGGGTACAATGAGCAGTTCTTC. Translation gives CASSPTSGGYNEQFF.

This clone has a count of ten or more. The chain employs TRBV29-1 and TRBJ2-7, with TRBD2 matching 8 bases. Germline CDR1 SQVTM, CDR2 ANQGSEA. V trimming: 6 bases; J trimming: 1 base; junction bases outside the gene matches: 5. CDR3 size: 13 residues. Here the CDR3 reads CSVLGGASYEQYF. Here the CDR3 DNA reads TGCAGCGTCCTCGGGGGGGCATCCTACGAGCAGTACTTC.

This clone showed up many times. The gene calls are TRBV5-1 and TRBJ1-2; TRBD1 might be the D (6 bases). Between the trimmed V and J ends, which lost 4 bases and 8 bases, there was a span of 15 bases. CDR3 size: 13 residues. CDR1 is SGHRS, CDR2 YFSETQ, per germline. The chain's CDR3 is CASSVGQPMGYTF. The CDR3 nucleotides are TGCGCCAGCAGCGTGGGACAACCAATGGGCTACACCTTC.

The sample holds a few counts of this clone. The chain is built from TRBV27 and TRBJ2-7; TRBD2 is a possible D gene (7 bases). V gave up 7 bases and J gave up 1 base, with 11 bases separating them. Germline V CDR1 and CDR2: MNHEY, SMNVEV (reference sequence). The CDR3 is 13 residues long. In nucleotides, the CDR3 is TGTGCCAGCATGGGGGGGGCTTCCTACGAGCAGTACTTC. It translates to CASMGGASYEQYF.

This clone was observed many times. This rearrangement joins TRBV12-3 or TRBV12-4 to TRBJ1-1; weak D call: TRBD1 (5 bases). The CDR3 is 14 amino acids. V gave up 4 bases and J gave up 0 bases, with 9 bases separating them. The chain's CDR3 is CASSSTDLNTEAFF. The CDR3 DNA is TGTGCCAGCAGTTCGACAGATTTGAACACTGAAGCTTTCTTT.

This clone was counted at least ten times. Other DNA sequences from this sample encode an identical CDR3 as well. The rearrangement uses TRBV12-3 or TRBV12-4 and TRBJ2-3, with D possibly TRBD1 on 5 matching bases. V dropped 6 bases and J dropped 0 bases, with 10 bases sitting between them. This CDR3 contains 14 residues. The CDR3 is CASSRPGSTDTQYF. The CDR3 DNA sequence: TGTGCCAGCAGCCGGCCAGGGAGCACAGATACGCAGTATTTT.

This clone occurred a few times. The CDR3 nucleotides are TGCAGTGCTGAACCGACGGGACAGGGGAGCTACGAGCAGTACTTC. Translation: CSAEPTGQGSYEQYF. The rearrangement joins TRBV20-1 to TRBJ2-7; 10 nucleotides agree with TRBD1. The CDR3 totals 15 residues. Losses at the gene ends were 5 bases for V and 3 bases for J; bases not matched to a gene: 10. The germline gives CDR1 DFQATT, CDR2 SNEGSKA (reference sequence).

This clone was counted many times. Written as DNA, the CDR3 is TGCGCCAGCAGTTTAGGGGGCGGCGGTAATTCACCCCTCCACTTT. It encodes CASSLGGGGNSPLHF. The genes are TRBV10-1 and TRBJ1-6, with 7 bases matching TRBD1. In germline, CDR1 is WNHNN, CDR2 SYGVQD (reference sequence). This CDR3 is built from 15 residues. With V trimmed by 5 bases and J by 6 bases, 7 bases remained unmatched.

Many counts were recorded for this clone. The chain couples TRBV3-1 to TRBJ2-5; D is unclear. From germline, CDR1 is LGHDT and CDR2 YNNKEL (reference sequence). This CDR3 contains 16 residues. Deletions cut 1 base from V and 2 bases from J, with 14 bases between. CDR3 DNA: TGTGCCAGCAGCCAAGTAGAAGTTATGGAGCAAGAGACCCAGTACTTC. Amino acids: CASSQVEVMEQETQYF.

In this sample, this clone turned up a few times. An end of the junction differs from the germline gene, which may be a read error. The V call is TRBV6-2 or TRBV6-3, the J call TRBJ2-3; no definite D call. The CDR3 length is 14 residues. Germline values: CDR1 MNHEY, CDR2 SVGEGT. The CDR3 protein is CASSYRSSTYTQYF. CDR3 DNA sequence: TGTGCCAGCAGTTACAGGTCGAGCACATATACGCAGTATTTT.

This clone was found many times. The DNA of the CDR3 is TGTGCCAGCACTTACTGCCTCAGGGTCAGGGGGGGGATAGACACCTTC. This codes for CASTYCLRVRGGIDTF. This chain uses TRBV14 with TRBJ1-2, with 7 bases aligning to TRBD1. CDR3 length equals 16 residues. The V segment lost 7 bases and the J segment 12 bases; nucleotides outside the gene matches: 23. CDR1 is SGHDN, CDR2 FVKESK, per germline.

Many counts were recorded for this clone. CDR3 sequence reads: CSARVGEETQYF. The CDR3, as DNA: TGCAGTGCTAGAGTCGGTGAGGAGACCCAGTACTTC. V and J are TRBV20-1 and TRBJ2-5; D remains unclear. V was cut by 1 base and J by 5 bases, with 8 bases left in between. This CDR3 has 12 residues. Germline assignment: CDR1 DFQATT and CDR2 SNEGSKA (reference sequence).

On this clone: A clone one base away is much larger, so this may be a read error. This sample also contains other DNA sequences that code for the same CDR3. This sequence joins TRBV5-1 and TRBJ2-7, with TRBD2 identical over 8 bases. Trimming took 0 bases from V and 0 from J; bases not matched to a gene: 5. Germline-derived CDR1 and CDR2 are SGHRS and YFSETQ. CDR3 size: 16 residues. The CDR3 DNA is TGCGCCAGCAGCTTGGATACTAGCGGTGACTCCTACGAGCAGTACTTC. Encoded protein: CASSLDTSGDSYEQYF. Combining the CDR3 with reference TRBV5-1 and TRBJ2-7 gives the whole variable domain KAGVTQTPRYLIKTRGQQVTLSCSPISGHRSVSWYQQTPGQGLQFLFEYFSETQRNKGNFPGRFSGRQFSNSRSEMNVSTLELGDSALYLCASSLDTSGDSYEQYFGPGTRLTVT.

This clone came up many times. The chain joins TRBV4-1 to TRBJ2-7; 8 bases are shared with TRBD1. The CDR3 runs to 14 residues. Germline V gene lookup returns CDR1 MGHRA and CDR2 YSYEKL. The J segment lost 4 bases and the V segment lost 3 bases, leaving 5 bases of the junction unmatched. In DNA, the CDR3 is TGCGCCAGCAGCCAGACGGGACAGGAATACGAGCAGTACTTC. Translation: CASSQTGQEYEQYF.

The table lists this clone with a few counts. The V and J genes are TRBV4-1 and TRBJ2-7; 7 positions match TRBD2. Germline V gene lookup returns CDR1 MGHRA and CDR2 YSYEKL. The CDR3 loop spans 17 amino acids. V lost 2 bases to trimming and J lost 7 bases; unmatched junction nucleotides: 17. Here the CDR3 DNA reads TGCGCCAGCAGCCAATATCCCCCGGGACTAACGGTCCCAGAGCAGTACTTC. Translating gives CASSQYPPGLTVPEQYF.